One sample yielded the 26 T cell receptor beta chains listed below, sequenced in a study of PD-1 blockade in classical Hodgkin lymphoma. Each patient relapsed following autologous stem cell transplantation, and prior brentuximab vedotin exposure differed. The repertoire was sequenced with immunoSEQ multiplex PCR; TCRdb's copy has only in-frame clones and lacks some. The sample has some 84,000 clones, around 90% seen once. Sequencing was performed on peripheral blood mononuclear cells (PBMCs), taken before the second cycle of nivolumab. These receptors were obtained from a human donor with classical Hodgkin lymphoma.

The chain carries TRBV18 and TRBJ1-1; no firm D call. Germline-derived CDR1 and CDR2 are KGHSH and LQKENI. V lost 2 bases and J 1 base, leaving 14 bases between the germline ends. The CDR3 is made up of 16 amino acids. In nucleotides, the CDR3 is TGTGCCAGCTCACCAAGCCCCCTGGCAAGGAACACTGAAGCTTTCTTT. Its protein is CASSPSPLARNTEAFF.

This clone was seen more than once but under ten times. The V call is TRBV6-1, the J call TRBJ2-7, with a weak D call TRBD1 (6 bases). V was trimmed by 0 bases and J by 6 bases, leaving 18 bases between them. The CDR3 extends over 16 amino acids. The germline CDR1 and CDR2 sequences are MNHNS and SASEGT. The CDR3 sequence: CASSEAPDRLNAEQYF. CDR3 DNA: TGTGCCAGCAGTGAAGCGCCCGACAGGCTGAACGCCGAGCAGTACTTC.

The chain uses TRBV2 and TRBJ2-1, with 10 bases lining up with TRBD2. The V segment lost 7 bases and the J segment 0 bases; nucleotides outside the gene matches: 6. Germline-derived CDR1 and CDR2 are SNHLY and FYNNEI. The CDR3 loop spans 16 amino acids. The CDR3 reads CASIARTSGSYNEQFF. The CDR3 DNA is TGTGCCAGCATCGCCCGGACTAGCGGCTCCTACAATGAGCAGTTCTTC.

V and J are TRBV15 and TRBJ1-5; possibly TRBD1 for D (6 bases). Germline CDR1 reads LNHNV; CDR2 reads YYDKDF (reference sequence). Trimming removed 2 bases at V and 3 bases at J, with 14 bases between. The CDR3 runs to 16 residues. Written as DNA, the CDR3 is TGTGCCACCAGCAGACCCAGGCCAGGGGTCAATCAGCCCCAGCATTTT. Encoded protein: CATSRPRPGVNQPQHF.

This chain joins TRBV7-9 and TRBJ2-6; D might be TRBD1 (6 bases). V was shortened by 4 bases and J by 0 bases, with 16 bases between the two germline ends. The CDR3 has 18 amino acids. Germline V CDR1 and CDR2: SEHNR, FQNEAQ (reference sequence). As DNA, the CDR3 is TGTGCCAGCAGCTCACCAGTTACAGGGAGCTCTGGGGCCAACGTCCTGACTTTC. Encoded protein: CASSSPVTGSSGANVLTF.

The chain links TRBV9 to TRBJ1-4; D is ambiguous. The V gene lost 0 bases and the J gene lost 3 bases, with 12 bases spanning the gap. The CDR3 spans 16 residues. Germline assignment: CDR1 SGDLS and CDR2 YYNGEE. CDR3 DNA: TGTGCCAGCAGCGTAGGACCCGACGGCTCTAATGAAAAACTGTTTTTT. Amino acid sequence: CASSVGPDGSNEKLFF.

In its sample, this clone was seen a few times. V usage is TRBV7-9 and J usage is TRBJ2-1; D possibly corresponds to TRBD2 (6 bases). The CDR3 is 13 amino acids. V lost 8 bases to trimming and J lost 0 bases, with 8 bases between them. Germline CDR1 SEHNR, CDR2 FQNEAQ (reference sequence). The CDR3 DNA reads TGTGCCAGCCACGGGAGCTCCTACAATGAGCAGTTCTTC. Translated: CASHGSSYNEQFF. Variable domain in full (rest from reference TRBV7-9 and TRBJ2-1): DTGVSQNPRHKITKRGQNVTFRCDPISEHNRLYWYRQTLGQGPEFLTYFQNEAQLEKSRLLSDRFSAERPKGSFSTLEIQRTEQGDSAMYLCASHGSSYNEQFFGPGTRLTVL.

This chain joins TRBV6-4 and TRBJ1-2; D gene unclear. The CDR3 has 13 residues. V lost 6 bases to trimming and J lost 4 bases, with 12 bases between them. Germline V gene data show CDR1 as MRHNA and CDR2 as SNTAGT. CDR3 protein: CASRQVGAYGYTF. CDR3 coding DNA: TGTGCCAGCAGGCAGGTGGGCGCCTATGGCTACACCTTC.

In nucleotides, the CDR3 is TGTGCCAGTCTGTTGGGACTAGCGGTTAACACCGGGGAGCTGTTTTTT. This gives the protein CASLLGLAVNTGELFF. V usage is TRBV2 and J usage is TRBJ2-2; TRBD2 aligns across 11 bases. The CDR3 runs to 16 residues. Germline V lookup: CDR1 SNHLY, CDR2 FYNNEI. The J segment lost 2 bases and the V segment lost 9 bases, leaving 8 bases of the junction unmatched.

This clone was detected once. This rearrangement joins TRBV6-5 to TRBJ2-4; tentative D call: TRBD2 (5 bases). The CDR3 consists of 12 residues. V lost 7 bases to trimming and J lost 9 bases, with 13 bases between them. CDR1 and CDR2 (germline): MNHEY, SVGAGI. The CDR3 sequence is CASTRDGFIQYF. CDR3 DNA sequence: TGTGCCAGCACACGGGATGGATTCATTCAGTACTTC.

The chain recombines TRBV25-1 with TRBJ2-7, with D unclear. V was trimmed by 3 bases and J by 2 bases, leaving 11 bases between them. This CDR3 has 14 amino acids. Germline V gene sequence: CDR1 MGHDK, CDR2 SYGVNS. The CDR3 here is CASSDLLAAYEQYF. CDR3 sequence (DNA): TGTGCCAGCAGTGATCTTCTTGCGGCCTACGAGCAGTACTTC.

The chain uses TRBV30 and TRBJ1-2; D is unclear. V lost 0 bases, J lost 7 bases, and 9 bases lay in between. This CDR3 region has 12 residues. Germline values: CDR1 GTSNPN, CDR2 SVGIG (reference sequence). The chain's CDR3 is CAWSVVTSGYTF. The DNA of the CDR3 is TGTGCCTGGAGTGTAGTGACATCTGGCTACACCTTC.

The table lists this clone with a count of one. The chain carries TRBV18 and TRBJ1-4; TRBD1 is a possible D gene (6 bases). V dropped 3 bases and J dropped 7 bases, with 12 bases sitting between them. This CDR3 spans 14 amino acids. Germline V gene sequence: CDR1 KGHSH, CDR2 LQKENI. The DNA of the CDR3 is TGTGCCAGCTCACCGATAGGGGGTGGTGAAAAACTGTTTTTT. Protein: CASSPIGGGEKLFF.

The rearrangement links TRBV28 to TRBJ2-7, with 11 bases that match TRBD1. V was pared by 6 bases and J by 4 bases, with 5 bases of the junction left unmatched. The CDR3 contains 14 residues. Germline lookup yields CDR1 MDHEN and CDR2 SYDVKM. This chain's CDR3 is CASRTGTGGYEQYF. The CDR3, as DNA: TGTGCCAGCAGAACCGGGACAGGGGGGTACGAGCAGTACTTC.

There are a few counts of this clone. The V and J genes are TRBV7-8 and TRBJ1-1; D not resolved. V lost 2 bases and J 2 bases, leaving 9 bases between the germline ends. The CDR3 spans 14 residues. The V gene's germline CDR1 is SGHVS and CDR2 FQNEAQ. The CDR3 nucleotides read TGTGCCAGCAGCTTATTTCGGCAAAACACTGAAGCTTTCTTT. This gives the protein CASSLFRQNTEAFF. Combining the CDR3 with reference TRBV7-8 and TRBJ1-1 gives the whole variable domain GAGVSQSPRYKVAKRGQDVALRCDPISGHVSLFWYQQALGQGPEFLTYFQNEAQLDKSGLPSDRFFAERPEGSVSTLKIQRTQQEDSAVYLCASSLFRQNTEAFFGQGTRLTVV.

The chain has TRBV4-1 and TRBJ1-3; a possible D gene is TRBD1 (5 bases). V lost 4 bases and J 7 bases, leaving 17 bases between the germline ends. CDR1 and CDR2 (germline): MGHRA, YSYEKL. The CDR3 spans 15 residues. CDR3 loop: CASSLKWGERNTIYF. The CDR3 coding sequence is TGCGCCAGCAGCCTCAAGTGGGGGGAAAGGAACACCATATATTTT.

This chain links TRBV9 with TRBJ2-1; the D gene is possibly TRBD1 (5 bases). The CDR3 runs 15 residues. The germline CDR1 and CDR2 sequences are SGDLS and YYNGEE. With 0 bases removed from V and 5 bases from J, the gap between germline ends came to 12 bases. In nucleotides, the CDR3 is TGTGCCAGCAGCGTAGACCAGGGAAGGGACAATGAGCAGTTCTTC. Its translation is CASSVDQGRDNEQFF. The variable domain in full, with the rest retrieved from reference TRBV9 and TRBJ2-1, is DSGVTQTPKHLITATGQRVTLRCSPRSGDLSVYWYQQSLDQGLQFLIQYYNGEERAKGNILERFSAQQFPDLHSELNLSSLELGDSALYFCASSVDQGRDNEQFFGPGTRLTVL.

The V gene is TRBV28, the J gene TRBJ2-5, with 15 positions matching TRBD2. CDR3 length: 17 residues. The trim removed 2 bases at V and 5 bases at J, leaving 6 bases unmatched. Germline-derived CDR1 and CDR2 are MDHEN and SYDVKM. The CDR3 here is CASSLMGLAGGAETQYF. The CDR3 DNA reads TGTGCCAGCAGTTTAATGGGACTAGCGGGAGGTGCGGAGACCCAGTACTTC.

The chain joins TRBV5-1 to TRBJ2-2; weak D call: TRBD2 (6 bases). In germline, CDR1 is SGHRS, CDR2 YFSETQ. V lost 0 bases and J 7 bases, leaving 13 bases between the germline ends. The CDR3 contains 15 residues. The CDR3 coding sequence is TGCGCCAGCAGCTTGGAGTGGCTAGCGTACGGGGAGCTGTTTTTT. Its translation: CASSLEWLAYGELFF.

V is TRBV4-1 and J is TRBJ2-1; 12 nucleotides match TRBD2. V trimming: 1 base; J trimming: 9 bases; junction bases outside the gene matches: 7. CDR1 MGHRA and CDR2 YSYEKL come from the germline V gene. The CDR3 has 16 amino acids. CDR3 nucleotides: TGCGCCAGCAGCCAAGGAGGACTAGCGGGGAATGGTGAGCAGTTCTTC. Protein product: CASSQGGLAGNGEQFF.

The chain links TRBV27 to TRBJ2-5; TRBD1 aligns across 7 bases. Germline lookup yields CDR1 MNHEY and CDR2 SMNVEV (reference sequence). The CDR3 contains 15 residues. V gave up 3 bases and J gave up 4 bases; unmatched junction bases: 8. The CDR3 DNA follows: TGTGCCAGCAGTTTTGGTGACAGGGTGTCAGAGACCCAGTACTTC. Protein: CASSFGDRVSETQYF.

The rearrangement links TRBV7-8 to TRBJ2-7, with 8 nucleotides matching TRBD1. The germline V gene has CDR1 SGHVS and CDR2 FQNEAQ. The V and J ends lost 0 bases and 3 bases, in that order; junction bases with no gene match: 10. This CDR3 spans 17 amino acids. CDR3 in amino acids: CASSLADRARIGYEQYF. The CDR3 region has the DNA TGTGCCAGCAGCTTAGCGGACAGGGCTCGTATAGGCTACGAGCAGTACTTC.

This chain uses TRBV19 with TRBJ2-1; D uncertain. This CDR3 comprises 13 residues. From germline, CDR1 is LNHDA and CDR2 SQIVND (reference sequence). V was clipped by 2 bases and J by 5 bases, with 7 bases between them. The CDR3, as DNA: TGTGCCAGTAGTATACCTCCTAACAATGAGCAGTTCTTC. It yields the protein CASSIPPNNEQFF.

This chain joins TRBV7-2 and TRBJ2-3; tentative D call: TRBD1 (5 bases). From germline, CDR1 is SGHTA and CDR2 FQGNSA. The CDR3 is 14 amino acids. V lost 3 bases and J 1 base, leaving 8 bases between the germline ends. CDR3 in amino acids: CASSFPRGTDTQYF. The CDR3 DNA follows: TGTGCCAGCAGCTTCCCCAGGGGCACAGATACGCAGTATTTT.

The chain uses TRBV7-9 and TRBJ1-1, with TRBD1 as a possible D gene (5 bases). V was cut by 5 bases and J by 1 base, with 14 bases left in between. Germline CDR1 SEHNR, CDR2 FQNEAQ (reference sequence). There are 15 residues in the CDR3. CDR3 coding DNA: TGTGCCAGCAGCCCCCTCCGACAGACGAACACTGAAGCTTTCTTT. This sequence encodes CASSPLRQTNTEAFF.

This clone occurred once. V gene TRBV6-6 combines with J gene TRBJ1-2, with TRBD1 matching over 7 bases. V lost 8 bases, J lost 1 base, and 7 bases stayed unmatched. Germline CDR1 reads MNHNY; CDR2 reads SVGAGI (reference sequence). The CDR3 has 14 amino acids. The CDR3 loop reads CASRGTEHNYGYTF. CDR3 nucleotides: TGTGCCAGCCGGGGGACAGAACATAACTATGGCTACACCTTC.